What follows are 19 T cell receptor beta chains derived from one specimen sequenced in a study of identifying expanded T cells in peripheral blood. Sequencing was performed with immunoSEQ multiplex PCR; in TCRdb, only in-frame clones are kept and a portion is missing. Among 110,000 or so clones listed, around 90% were seen once. Source material: blood. These receptors were obtained from a person aged 18 to 70 in good health.

V is TRBV11-2 and J is TRBJ1-3; TRBD1 aligns across 7 bases. Germline lookup yields CDR1 SGHAT and CDR2 FQNNGV. The CDR3 length is 16 residues. V was clipped by 5 bases and J by 3 bases; unmatched bases: 10. DNA of the CDR3: TGTGCCAGCAGCATGAACAGGGGAGGATTTGGAAACACCATATATTTT. Translated: CASSMNRGGFGNTIYF.

The count of this clone is one. The rearrangement joins TRBV6-8 to TRBJ1-1; 7 bases match TRBD1. Germline V gives CDR1 MNHGY, CDR2 SAAAGT. The ends lost 8 bases at V and 0 bases at J; junction bases unmatched: 9. The CDR3 has 15 residues. This CDR3 is CASGARDRMNTEAFF. The CDR3, as DNA: TGTGCCAGCGGAGCGCGGGACAGAATGAACACTGAAGCTTTCTTT.

V is TRBV6-5 and J is TRBJ1-6; D gene unclear. CDR1 is MNHEY, CDR2 SVGAGI, per germline. Trimming removed 7 bases at V and 6 bases at J, with 10 bases between. CDR3 length: 13 amino acids. The CDR3 DNA follows: TGTGCCAGCACAGGCCGGAGTAATTCACCCCTCCACTTT. Residues: CASTGRSNSPLHF.

V usage is TRBV11-3 and J usage is TRBJ2-3, with a weak D call TRBD1 (5 bases). This CDR3 spans 14 amino acids. With 2 bases removed from V and 4 bases from J, the gap between germline ends came to 10 bases. Germline V gene data show CDR1 as SGHNT and CDR2 as YENEEA. The CDR3 here is CASSLMGPPDTQYF. The CDR3 nucleotides read TGTGCCAGCAGCTTAATGGGGCCCCCAGATACGCAGTATTTT.

This chain joins TRBV6-5 and TRBJ2-7, with D perhaps TRBD1 or TRBD2 (6 bases each). The CDR3 is 15 residues long. The germline V gene has CDR1 MNHEY and CDR2 SVGAGI. Trimming removed 6 bases from V and 4 bases from J, with 19 bases in between. In DNA form, the CDR3 reads TGTGCCAGCAGGGGTCCCGGGGGCCCAAGATACGAGCAGTACTTC. Translation gives CASRGPGGPRYEQYF.

V usage is TRBV2 and J usage is TRBJ1-1, with 8 bases fitting TRBD1. Per the germline V gene, CDR1 is SNHLY and CDR2 is FYNNEI. V dropped 7 bases and J dropped 5; count of bases not matched to a gene: 12. This CDR3 comprises 15 residues. In nucleotides, the CDR3 is TGTGCCAGCACTCCAGGACAGGGAGCTGGTACTGAAGCTTTCTTT. The encoded protein is CASTPGQGAGTEAFF.

This clone was observed a handful of times. In nucleotides, the CDR3 is TGTGCCAGCAGCCCTAGTCCGGGGACGGGGTACAATGAGCAGTTCTTC. Translating gives CASSPSPGTGYNEQFF. The V gene is TRBV7-8, the J gene TRBJ2-1; D assignment may be TRBD1 or TRBD2 (5 bases each). Germline V CDR1 and CDR2: SGHVS, FQNEAQ. This CDR3 region has 16 residues. Between the trimmed V and J ends, which lost 5 bases and 4 bases, there was a span of 18 bases.

The rearrangement uses TRBV6-6 and TRBJ2-4; possible D gene TRBD2, 5 bases. V was shortened by 7 bases and J by 8 bases, with 12 bases between the two germline ends. CDR1 and CDR2 from the germline V gene are MNHNY and SVGAGI (reference sequence). This CDR3 has 12 residues. Here the CDR3 reads CASNSGIDIQYF. The CDR3, as DNA: TGTGCCAGCAACTCGGGGATCGACATTCAGTACTTC.

The chain couples TRBV25-1 to TRBJ2-1; 9 nucleotides agree with TRBD1. CDR3 size: 16 residues. Unmatched junction bases numbered 14, after V lost 7 bases and J lost 7 bases. From germline, CDR1 is MGHDK and CDR2 SYGVNS. CDR3 in DNA: TGTGCCAGCACTCTGGGAGGGACAGGGTTGCCTAATGAGCAGTTCTTC. Its translation: CASTLGGTGLPNEQFF.

V and J are TRBV11-1 and TRBJ2-1; 11 bases align to TRBD2. Germline CDR1 SGHAT, CDR2 FQDESV (reference sequence). Trimming cost V 5 bases and J 8 bases; bases outside gene matches: 8. This CDR3 has 15 amino acids. The CDR3 reads CASSRESSGRYEQFF. In nucleotides, the CDR3 is TGTGCCAGCAGCCGGGAGTCTAGCGGGAGGTATGAGCAGTTCTTC.

The V gene is TRBV11-1, the J gene TRBJ1-2, with D possibly matching TRBD1 (5 bases). Germline CDR1 reads SGHAT; CDR2 reads FQDESV (reference sequence). The CDR3 is made up of 12 amino acids. V dropped 5 bases and J dropped 6 bases, with 10 bases sitting between them. CDR3 DNA sequence: TGTGCCAGCAGCACGCAGGGAGATGGCTACACCTTC. Its protein product is CASSTQGDGYTF. Full variable domain (rest looked up from reference TRBV11-1 and TRBJ1-2): EAEVAQSPRYKITEKSQAVAFWCDPISGHATLYWYRQILGQGPELLVQFQDESVVDDSQLPKDRFSAERLKGVDSTLKIQPAELGDSAMYLCASSTQGDGYTFGSGTRLTVV.

The chain recombines TRBV19 with TRBJ2-1; 9 positions agree with TRBD1. The CDR3 loop spans 15 amino acids. The trim removed 7 bases at V and 10 bases at J, leaving 14 bases unmatched. From germline, CDR1 is LNHDA and CDR2 SQIVND (reference sequence). The CDR3 region has the DNA TGTGCCAGTAAGGAGCCGGGACAGGGAGTAATGGAGCAGTTCTTC. This gives the protein CASKEPGQGVMEQFF. The whole variable domain, filled in from reference TRBV19 and TRBJ2-1, reads DGGITQSPKYLFRKEGQNVTLSCEQNLNHDAMYWYRQDPGQGLRLIYYSQIVNDFQKGDIAEGYSVSREKKESFPLTVTSAQKNPTAFYLCASKEPGQGVMEQFFGPGTRLTVL.

V usage is TRBV7-3 and J usage is TRBJ1-1, with 8 positions matching TRBD1. CDR3 length: 14 residues. Germline lookup yields CDR1 SGHTA and CDR2 FQGTGA. With V trimmed by 3 bases and J by 1 base, 1 base remained unmatched. The CDR3 DNA sequence: TGTGCCAGCAGCTTCGGACAGGGGAACACTGAAGCTTTCTTT. As protein: CASSFGQGNTEAFF.

The rearrangement uses TRBV7-2 and TRBJ2-1, with 8 nucleotides matching TRBD2. The V gene's germline CDR1 is SGHTA and CDR2 FQGNSA. The CDR3 loop spans 16 amino acids. The trim removed 4 bases at V and 2 bases at J, leaving 7 bases unmatched. CDR3 sequence (DNA): TGTGCCAGCAGCTCCCATAGCGGGATCACCTACAATGAGCAGTTCTTC. Protein sequence: CASSSHSGITYNEQFF.

V is TRBV10-2 and J is TRBJ2-1, with a tentative D call TRBD1 (6 bases). The CDR3 is made up of 14 amino acids. V lost 3 bases and J lost 4, with 10 bases in between. Per the germline V gene, CDR1 is WSHSY and CDR2 is SAAADI. The CDR3 region is CASSERGGYNEQFF. Here the CDR3 DNA reads TGCGCCAGCAGTGAAAGAGGGGGATACAATGAGCAGTTCTTC.

The CDR3 region has the DNA TGTGCCAGCAGCCTAGGTGGGGAGACTAGCGGTCTTTACACAGATACGCAGTATTTT. This sequence encodes CASSLGGETSGLYTDTQYF. The chain joins TRBV7-8 to TRBJ2-3; 9 bases are a match to TRBD2. The germline CDR1 and CDR2 sequences are SGHVS and FQNEAQ. This CDR3 comprises 19 residues. V lost 5 bases, J lost 2 bases, and 17 bases stayed unmatched.

The V call is TRBV19, the J call TRBJ2-7, with 8 positions matching TRBD1. CDR3 length equals 15 residues. V was clipped by 4 bases and J by 3 bases; unmatched bases: 8. The germline V gene has CDR1 LNHDA and CDR2 SQIVND (reference sequence). CDR3 sequence (DNA): TGTGCCAGTAGTACAAGGACAGGGATCTTCTACGAGCAGTACTTC. Amino acid sequence: CASSTRTGIFYEQYF.

The V gene is TRBV12-5, the J gene TRBJ2-2; TRBD2 might be the D (5 bases). The germline gives CDR1 LGHNT, CDR2 FRNRAP. The CDR3 spans 13 residues. The V end was cut by 8 bases, the J end by 0 bases, with 7 bases between. The CDR3 DNA reads as TGTGCTAGTAGGGAGCCGAACACCGGGGAGCTGTTTTTT. Its protein is CASREPNTGELFF. The variable domain in full, with the rest retrieved from reference TRBV12-5 and TRBJ2-2, is DARVTQTPRHKVTEMGQEVTMRCQPILGHNTVFWYRQTMMQGLELLAYFRNRAPLDDSGMPKDRFSAEMPDATLATLKIQPSEPRDSAVYFCASREPNTGELFFGEGSRLTVL.

This chain uses TRBV28 with TRBJ2-2; weak D call: TRBD1 (6 bases). This CDR3 is 16 amino acids long. From germline, CDR1 is MDHEN and CDR2 SYDVKM. Trimming removed 1 base from V and 0 bases from J, with 9 bases in between. CDR3 amino acids: CASSLFGTPNTGELFF. Here the CDR3 DNA reads TGTGCCAGCAGTTTATTCGGGACACCGAACACCGGGGAGCTGTTTTTT.